Below are 18 T cell receptor beta chains sequenced from a single sample in a study of blood T cells in healthy people across ages. Sample-barcoded 5' priming and a J-beta primer mix drove a second PCR of roughly 7 to 11 cycles. MiXCR, applied by TCRdb to the 5' RACE reads, yields one record per CDR3 protein. The sample yields about 1,400,000 distinct CDR3 sequences, around 39% seen once. Source material: blood. The receptors were gathered from a woman younger than 30 in good health.

This clonotype was observed at least ten times. This chain links TRBV27 with TRBJ2-1, with 7 bases aligning to TRBD1. CDR1 and CDR2 (germline): MNHEY, SMNVEV (reference sequence). This CDR3 is 14 amino acids long. V shed 5 bases and J 7 bases; nucleotides not matched to a gene: 8. For the CDR3, the DNA is TGTGCCAGCAGTGCAGGACAGGTGCGAAATGAGCAGTTCTTC. This codes for CASSAGQVRNEQFF.

This clonotype was counted only a few times. V usage is TRBV12-3 or TRBV12-4 and J usage is TRBJ2-3; 9 bases match TRBD2. Germline trimming cut 3 bases from V and 2 bases from J; bases unmatched to any gene: 6. The CDR3 loop spans 16 amino acids. CDR3 amino acids: CASSFRAGGPTDTQYF. The CDR3 coding sequence is TGTGCCAGCAGTTTCCGAGCGGGGGGCCCCACAGATACGCAGTATTTT.

The chain employs TRBV5-1 and TRBJ1-4; a weak D match, TRBD1 (6 bases). In germline, CDR1 is SGHRS, CDR2 YFSETQ. The germline V and J ends were trimmed by 1 base and 0 bases, with 10 bases remaining between them. The CDR3 length is 16 residues. The CDR3 DNA sequence: TGCGCCAGCAGCTTGAGACAGGCAACAACTAATGAAAAACTGTTTTTT. Translating gives CASSLRQATTNEKLFF.

With regard to this clonotype: One end of the junction does not line up with germline, which may come from a read error. The chain joins TRBV20-1 to TRBJ1-5; no reliable D call. The CDR3 consists of 16 residues. CDR1 is DFQATT, CDR2 SNEGSKA, per germline (reference sequence). The CDR3 sequence: CGARDIRQGGHQPQHF. The CDR3, as DNA: TGCGGTGCTAGAGATATCAGACAAGGTGGTCATCAGCCCCAGCATTTT.

This sequence joins TRBV27 and TRBJ2-7; no reliable D call. Germline V CDR1 and CDR2: MNHEY, SMNVEV (reference sequence). V lost 8 bases and J 2 bases, leaving 13 bases between the germline ends. This CDR3 has 13 amino acids. CDR3 sequence: CASRKTYPYEQYF. DNA for the CDR3: TGTGCCAGCCGAAAGACGTACCCCTACGAGCAGTACTTC.

This clonotype was recorded a few times. The J gene is TRBJ2-1, the V gene TRBV5-4; perhaps TRBD2 as D (5 bases). V dropped 2 bases and J dropped 1 base, with 19 bases sitting between them. CDR3 size: 18 residues. Per the germline V gene, CDR1 is SGHNT and CDR2 is YYREEE (reference sequence). The CDR3 region is CASSLVIKRKTSYNEQFF. The CDR3, as DNA: TGTGCCAGCAGCTTAGTAATCAAGCGGAAAACTTCCTACAATGAGCAGTTCTTC.

In its sample, this clonotype was seen a few times. V gene TRBV20-1 combines with J gene TRBJ2-5; a weak D match, TRBD1 (6 bases). Near its end, the DNA agrees better with TRBJ2-7, so the J call may be wrong. The CDR3 contains 14 residues. Germline loops: CDR1 DFQATT, CDR2 SNEGSKA (reference sequence). CDR3 nucleotide sequence: TGCAGTGCTAAAAAAGGATCAGGGGACTACGAGCAGTACTTC. It specifies CSAKKGSGDYEQYF.

The chain joins TRBV3-1 to TRBJ2-1; D may correspond to TRBD1 or TRBD2 (5 bases each). The DNA end lines up better with TRBJ2-7; the J call may be wrong. Germline CDR1 LGHDT, CDR2 YNNKEL (reference sequence). CDR3 size: 16 residues. The chain's CDR3 is CASSQGGTGSYNEQYF. DNA of the CDR3: TGTGCCAGCAGCCAAGGAGGGACGGGATCCTACAATGAGCAGTACTTC.

This clonotype was counted only a few times. This chain connects TRBV12-3 or TRBV12-4 to TRBJ1-2, with TRBD1 as a possible D gene (6 bases). This CDR3 region has 13 residues. V lost 5 bases to trimming and J lost 4 bases, with 11 bases between them. The CDR3: CASSGDKTYGYTF. The CDR3 DNA follows: TGTGCCAGCAGTGGGGACAAGACCTATGGCTACACCTTC.

The chain is built from TRBV2 and TRBJ1-2, with D maybe TRBD1 (5 bases). V was trimmed by 3 bases and J by 8 bases, leaving 16 bases between them. CDR3 length: 14 amino acids. Germline V CDR1 and CDR2: SNHLY, FYNNEI. The CDR3 DNA reads TGTGCCAGCAGTGACCCCCCTGGGACTCGGGGCTACACCTTC. Protein: CASSDPPGTRGYTF. Drawing the rest from reference TRBV2 and TRBJ1-2, the complete variable domain is EPEVTQTPSHQVTQMGQEVILRCVPISNHLYFYWYRQILGQKVEFLVSFYNNEISEKSEIFDDQFSVERPDGSNFTLKIRSTKLEDSAMYFCASSDPPGTRGYTFGSGTRLTVV.

The chain carries TRBV2 and TRBJ2-1, with D tentatively TRBD1 (6 bases). The V and J ends lost 4 bases and 3 bases respectively, with 10 bases between them. Looked up from germline, CDR1 is SNHLY and CDR2 is FYNNEI. The CDR3 consists of 14 residues. CDR3 DNA sequence: TGTGCCAGCAGTGTAAACAGGGACTACAATGAGCAGTTCTTC. Encoded protein: CASSVNRDYNEQFF.

CDR3 in DNA: TGTGCCAGCACCTTTGGGACTGAAGCTTTCTTT. As protein: CASTFGTEAFF. The chain is built from TRBV6-1 and TRBJ1-1; D not certain. CDR3 length equals 11 residues. Germline CDR1 is MNHNS and CDR2 is SASEGT. Trimming pared 7 bases from V and 5 bases from J, leaving 8 bases between.

This sequence joins TRBV20-1 and TRBJ2-5; 7 bases agree with TRBD2. V lost 3 bases to trimming and J lost 11 bases; unmatched junction nucleotides: 15. In germline, CDR1 is DFQATT, CDR2 SNEGSKA (reference sequence). The CDR3 consists of 14 residues. As DNA, the CDR3 is TGCAGTGCTAGGACTAGCACTCCTTCCAATGAGCAGTACTTC. Amino acid sequence: CSARTSTPSNEQYF.

This chain uses TRBV4-1 with TRBJ2-1; D may correspond to TRBD1 or TRBD2 (6 bases each). V lost 1 base and J 6 bases, leaving 13 bases between the germline ends. The CDR3 has 15 residues. Germline V lookup: CDR1 MGHRA, CDR2 YSYEKL. Here the CDR3 reads CASSQVWGATNEQFF. CDR3 in DNA: TGCGCCAGCAGCCAAGTTTGGGGGGCCACCAATGAGCAGTTCTTC.

In its sample, this clonotype was seen a few times. The V gene is TRBV29-1, the J gene TRBJ2-5; tentatively, D is TRBD2 (6 bases). The CDR3 contains 12 residues. Germline V CDR1 and CDR2: SQVTM, ANQGSEA. V was cut by 5 bases and J by 3 bases, with 10 bases left in between. The CDR3 sequence: CSVPTGEETQYF. For the CDR3, the DNA is TGCAGCGTTCCGACGGGGGAAGAGACCCAGTACTTC.

The chain is built from TRBV7-9 and TRBJ1-1, with D possibly TRBD1 on 5 matching bases. Germline CDR1 SEHNR, CDR2 FQNEAQ (reference sequence). The CDR3 has 16 amino acids. Trimming stripped 0 bases from V and 4 bases from J, with 15 bases between. CDR3 protein: CASSLAGPGRVTEAFF. CDR3 nucleotides: TGTGCCAGCAGCTTAGCGGGGCCGGGGAGGGTCACTGAAGCTTTCTTT.

The CDR3 region has the DNA TGTGCCAGTAGTATTGACAGCGAGCAGTTCTTC. Its translation is CASSIDSEQFF. This chain uses TRBV19 with TRBJ2-1; weak D call: TRBD1 (5 bases). Trimming pared 3 bases from V and 10 bases from J, leaving 7 bases between. CDR3 length: 11 amino acids. Germline V gives CDR1 LNHDA, CDR2 SQIVND (reference sequence). Full variable domain (remainder filled in from reference TRBV19 and TRBJ2-1): DGGITQSPKYLFRKEGQNVTLSCEQNLNHDAMYWYRQDPGQGLRLIYYSQIVNDFQKGDIAEGYSVSREKKESFPLTVTSAQKNPTAFYLCASSIDSEQFFGPGTRLTVL.

The genes are TRBV6-1 and TRBJ2-1, with 9 positions matching TRBD1. Germline V gene data show CDR1 as MNHNS and CDR2 as SASEGT. This CDR3 is 16 amino acids long. V trimming: 9 bases; J trimming: 7 bases; junction bases outside the gene matches: 16. This chain's CDR3 is CASSLGGGDRVNEQFF. As DNA, the CDR3 is TGTGCCAGTTCTCTGGGAGGGGGGGACAGGGTTAATGAGCAGTTCTTC.